These T cell receptor beta chains were read from a single sample in a study of early T cells in non-severe SARS-CoV-2 infection. TCRdb called the 5' RACE reads again in MiXCR, with one record for every CDR3 protein. The repertoire holds tens of thousands of distinct CDR3 sequences, roughly 10% seen once, with around 12% in the top ten. Sample: whole blood, taken at baseline. The receptors stem from an adult who was a healthcare worker with PCR-confirmed SARS-CoV-2 infection or an uninfected control (not recorded which). The conserved cysteine and the conserved F or W are not part of the CDR3 here. The size entry is marked missing in some rows and otherwise reads once, few, many or a size class.

j_call: TRBJ1-3; clone_size: NA; v_call: TRBV6-6; cdr3_aa: ASSYSPRNTIY
j_call: TRBJ2-3; clone_size: NA; v_call: TRBV12-3/TRBV12-4; cdr3_aa: ASSSAGTSGGADTQY
j_call: TRBJ2-1; clone_size: NA; v_call: TRBV6-2/TRBV6-3; cdr3_aa: ASEGLAGNEQF
j_call: TRBJ2-7; clone_size: few; v_call: TRBV19; cdr3_aa: ASSNGGSSYEQY
j_call: TRBJ2-3; clone_size: few; v_call: TRBV11-2; cdr3_aa: ASSPRDYRTDTQY
j_call: TRBJ2-2; clone_size: NA; v_call: TRBV10-3; cdr3_aa: AISVGVTGELF
j_call: TRBJ2-7; clone_size: many; v_call: TRBV3-1; cdr3_aa: ASSQGTPSSYEQY
j_call: TRBJ2-1; clone_size: few; v_call: TRBV7-3; cdr3_aa: ASSEGRTGLNEQF
j_call: TRBJ2-1; clone_size: NA; v_call: TRBV19; cdr3_aa: ATKAVGTSGYNEQF
j_call: TRBJ1-4; clone_size: many; v_call: TRBV5-5; cdr3_aa: ASSSTGATNEKLF
j_call: TRBJ2-1; clone_size: many; v_call: TRBV12-3/TRBV12-4; cdr3_aa: ASRAGLAVYNEQF
j_call: TRBJ1-1; clone_size: NA; v_call: TRBV20-1; cdr3_aa: SAGAGDRYTEAF
j_call: TRBJ2-1; clone_size: few; v_call: TRBV4-2; cdr3_aa: ASSQDLGAHNEQF
j_call: TRBJ2-7; clone_size: few; v_call: TRBV11-2; cdr3_aa: ASSLLTGPYEQY
j_call: TRBJ2-3; clone_size: many; v_call: TRBV27; cdr3_aa: ASSMGLQKLTDTQY
j_call: TRBJ1-5; clone_size: few; v_call: TRBV11-2; cdr3_aa: ASSPTGGGGNQPQH
j_call: TRBJ1-1; clone_size: many; v_call: TRBV21-1; cdr3_aa: ASSKGRGNTEAF
j_call: TRBJ2-4; clone_size: few; v_call: TRBV2; cdr3_aa: ACTQGVLAKNIQY
j_call: TRBJ2-3; clone_size: many; v_call: TRBV28; cdr3_aa: ASSLFEGGTDTQY
j_call: TRBJ2-1; clone_size: many; v_call: TRBV28; cdr3_aa: ASSPDNSYNEQF
j_call: TRBJ2-7; clone_size: many; v_call: TRBV28; cdr3_aa: ASIKAGQGAYEQY
j_call: TRBJ2-7; clone_size: NA; v_call: TRBV5-1; cdr3_aa: ASSSTGFSYEQY
j_call: TRBJ2-1; clone_size: NA; v_call: TRBV5-1; cdr3_aa: ASSLVLAGNNEQF
j_call: TRBJ2-5; clone_size: few; v_call: TRBV5-1; cdr3_aa: ASSLAFGDETQY
j_call: TRBJ2-5; clone_size: many; v_call: TRBV7-9; cdr3_aa: ASSFRGEETQY
j_call: TRBJ2-5; clone_size: NA; v_call: TRBV5-1; cdr3_aa: ASTGLAGGQETQY
j_call: TRBJ2-1; clone_size: NA; v_call: TRBV6-1; cdr3_aa: ASVTGVGRRYL
j_call: TRBJ2-1; clone_size: NA; v_call: TRBV25-1; cdr3_aa: ASSATVGFNANEQF
j_call: TRBJ1-1; clone_size: many; v_call: TRBV6-5; cdr3_aa: ASSYPGTGKAF
j_call: TRBJ2-2; clone_size: NA; v_call: TRBV7-8; cdr3_aa: ASSSDRAKPNTGELF
j_call: TRBJ2-5; clone_size: NA; v_call: TRBV11-2; cdr3_aa: ASRDPRAGPFLETQY
j_call: TRBJ2-5; clone_size: few; v_call: TRBV18; cdr3_aa: ASSPPGRMYQETQY
j_call: TRBJ1-6; clone_size: few; v_call: TRBV12-3/TRBV12-4; cdr3_aa: ASSLVANSPLH
j_call: TRBJ2-5; clone_size: few; v_call: TRBV7-2; cdr3_aa: ASSLNRGAETQY
j_call: TRBJ2-3; clone_size: many; v_call: TRBV7-9; cdr3_aa: ASSLAPLGQGVSDTQY
j_call: TRBJ2-5; clone_size: many; v_call: TRBV6-5; cdr3_aa: ASSYGGAQETQY
j_call: TRBJ1-2; clone_size: many; v_call: TRBV12-3/TRBV12-4; cdr3_aa: ASRGTGRDGYT
j_call: TRBJ1-2; clone_size: many; v_call: TRBV29-1; cdr3_aa: SVERDYGYT
j_call: TRBJ1-4; clone_size: few; v_call: TRBV5-1; cdr3_aa: ASSLGTGDEKLF
j_call: TRBJ1-1; clone_size: few; v_call: TRBV9; cdr3_aa: ASSVLGENTEAF
j_call: TRBJ2-7; clone_size: few; v_call: TRBV11-2; cdr3_aa: ASSLDRAPPKEQY
j_call: TRBJ2-7; clone_size: NA; v_call: TRBV29-1; cdr3_aa: SVADLYEQY